A selection of T cell receptor beta chains follows, all from one sample in a study of blood T cells in healthy people across ages. Each CDR3 protein gets one entry after TCRdb re-called the 5' RACE reads with MiXCR. The sample records about 1.4 million distinct CDR3 sequences, approximately 60% being singletons. The sample comprised blood. All receptors derive from a young man in good health. Each CDR3 is given with its conserved first and last residue. D genes are given only for firm matches. Clone size is shown for a subset of rows, as once, few, many or a class of expanded clone.

cdr3_nt	cdr3_aa	cdr3_length	j_call	d_call	v_call	clone_size
TGTGCCAGCAGTGGGGTGAATAGGGGGAACACTGAAGCTTTCTTT	CASSGVNRGNTEAFF	15	TRBJ1-1	NA	TRBV2	NA
TGTGCCAGCAGTTTACAAGGGGCTAGGGGTACCAAAAACATTCAGTACTTC	CASSLQGARGTKNIQYF	17	TRBJ2-4	NA	TRBV27	NA
TGTGCCAGCAGCTTGTACGGGGCGGGGAATGAGCAGTACTTC	CASSLYGAGNEQYF	14	TRBJ2-7	NA	TRBV5-4	NA
TGTGCCAGCGGCAAGGACAGGCCTTATCTCCCCCTCCACTTT	CASGKDRPYLPLHF	14	TRBJ1-6	TRBD1	TRBV12-3/TRBV12-4	NA
TGTGCCAGCAGTCCCGGACTCGCGAACACTGAAGCTTTCTTT	CASSPGLANTEAFF	14	TRBJ1-1	NA	TRBV6-5	few
TGTGCCAGCAGCTCCGAAATAGGGAGAGAGACCCAGTACTTC	CASSSEIGRETQYF	14	TRBJ2-5	NA	TRBV7-9	few
TGTGCCAGCAGTTTAAGGCCAAGGGGCTGGACCCAGTACTTC	CASSLRPRGWTQYF	14	TRBJ2-5	NA	TRBV12-3/TRBV12-4	NA
TGTGCCAGCAGCTCTCTTCCCTTGGGGGGGGTCTCCTACAATGAGCAGTTCTTC	CASSSLPLGGVSYNEQFF	18	TRBJ2-1	TRBD2	TRBV7-6	NA
TGTGCCATCAGTGAGTCGTATGTGAGGGGAAACAAAGAGACCCAGTACTTC	CAISESYVRGNKETQYF	17	TRBJ2-5	NA	TRBV10-3	NA
TGCAGCGCAAACACAGGGGAAAATGAAAAACTGTTTTTT	CSANTGENEKLFF	13	TRBJ1-4	TRBD1	TRBV29-1	few
TGCGCCAGTAACTCCCGGGACTACAACAATGAGCAGTTCTTC	CASNSRDYNNEQFF	14	TRBJ2-1	TRBD2	TRBV5-1	NA
TGCAGTGCTAGAGAGGCTGGAGCAATGCACGAGCAGTACTTC	CSAREAGAMHEQYF	14	TRBJ2-7	NA	TRBV20-1	few
TGTGCCAGCAGTCTGAGACTAGCGGGAGCGGATGAGACCCAGTACTTC	CASSLRLAGADETQYF	16	TRBJ2-5	TRBD2	TRBV12-3/TRBV12-4	few
TGTGCCAGCAGCTTTACAGGGCCCTCCACACCCCTCCACTTT	CASSFTGPSTPLHF	14	TRBJ1-6	NA	TRBV7-9	few
TGCAGCGTTCTACATCGGACAGCCGATGGCTACACCTTC	CSVLHRTADGYTF	13	TRBJ1-2	NA	TRBV29-1	once
TGTGCCATCAGCCCCGGGGACAGGCCCTCTGGGGCCAACGTCCTGACTTTC	CAISPGDRPSGANVLTF	17	TRBJ2-6	TRBD1	TRBV10-3	many
TGCAGTGCTTTCCCGACACAAGCAACTAATGAAAAACTGTTTTTT	CSAFPTQATNEKLFF	15	TRBJ1-4	NA	TRBV20-1	NA
TGCGCCAGCAGCCAGAAAACGCCAGATACGCAGTATTTT	CASSQKTPDTQYF	13	TRBJ2-3	NA	TRBV4-1	NA
TGTGCCAGCAGCGTAGGCCCCCGACTAGCGGAATACGAGCAGTACTTC	CASSVGPRLAEYEQYF	16	TRBJ2-7	TRBD2	TRBV9	NA
TGTGCCAGTAGCCCCAGGGGGGGCCGAGGAGGTCAGCCCCAGCATTTT	CASSPRGGRGGQPQHF	16	TRBJ1-5	TRBD1	TRBV7-2	NA
TGTGCCAGCAGCCAAGGATGGACAGGGGTCTACGAGCAGTACTTC	CASSQGWTGVYEQYF	15	TRBJ2-7	TRBD1	TRBV14	NA
TGCGCCAGCAGCCCGGACAACGGCTACTACGAGCAGTACTTC	CASSPDNGYYEQYF	14	TRBJ2-7	NA	TRBV5-1	few
TGTGCCAGCAGTTATGCCCCGGGCTACGGTGGCTACACCTTC	CASSYAPGYGGYTF	14	TRBJ1-2	NA	TRBV28	NA
TGCGCCAGCAGCACGCCACCCGTTGGACAGACGATATACGAGCAGTACTTC	CASSTPPVGQTIYEQYF	17	TRBJ2-7	NA	TRBV5-1	NA
TGTGCCAGCAGCCAAGTAGGGGGGCGTATCCACGAGCAGTACTTC	CASSQVGGRIHEQYF	15	TRBJ2-7	NA	TRBV3-1	few
TGCAGTGCTAGAGATCCGGGACAGGGAAACAATGAGCAGTTCTTC	CSARDPGQGNNEQFF	15	TRBJ2-1	TRBD1	TRBV20-1	NA
TGTGCCAGCAGTCTGGGGACTAGCGGGGGGATCTCCTACAATGAGCAGTTCTTC	CASSLGTSGGISYNEQFF	18	TRBJ2-1	TRBD2	TRBV27	once
TGCGCCAGCAGTGAGTCTAGCGGGGGGGCCAGAGATACGCAGTATTTT	CASSESSGGARDTQYF	16	TRBJ2-3	TRBD2	TRBV10-1	NA
TGTGCCAGCAGTTCCGGACTAGCTAGGGATACGCAGTATTTT	CASSSGLARDTQYF	14	TRBJ2-3	TRBD2	TRBV7-2	few
TGTGCCATCACTCCGACGTTGACTAGCGGGACGGACGAGCAGTACTTC	CAITPTLTSGTDEQYF	16	TRBJ2-7	TRBD2	TRBV10-3	NA
TGTGCCAGCAGAGATGGACAGGGGTACGAGCAGTACTTC	CASRDGQGYEQYF	13	TRBJ2-7	TRBD1	TRBV6-2/TRBV6-3	NA
TGTCCATGGGGGGGGACTGAAGCTTTCTTT	CPWGGTEAFF	10	TRBJ1-1	NA	TRBV6-6	few
TGTGCCAGCCGGGACAGATATTCACCCCTCCACTTT	CASRDRYSPLHF	12	TRBJ1-6	TRBD1	TRBV12-3/TRBV12-4	NA
TGCAGTGCTGGGTTCAATGAGCAGTTCTTC	CSAGFNEQFF	10	TRBJ2-1	NA	TRBV20-1	once
TGTGCCAGCAGCTGGTGTGGGACTAGCGATTCCTACGAGCAGTACTTC	CASSWCGTSDSYEQYF	16	TRBJ2-7	TRBD2	TRBV7-2	NA
TGTGCCAGCAGCCAAATTTCAGGGGAAGCTTTCTTT	CASSQISGEAFF	12	TRBJ1-1	NA	TRBV3-1	few
TGTGCCGCCGGCCGGGCTGGCTACACCTTC	CAAGRAGYTF	10	TRBJ1-2	NA	TRBV2	NA
TGCGCCAGCAGCCAAGATAATGCAATAACGCAGTATTTT	CASSQDNAITQYF	13	TRBJ2-3	NA	TRBV4-1	NA
TGTGCCAGTAGTAACAGGGCCCTATCCCGCTTCAGCTATGGCTACACCTTC	CASSNRALSRFSYGYTF	17	TRBJ1-2	NA	TRBV7-6	NA
TGTGCCATCAGCCCTAGTTCTGCCTCCTACGAGCAGTACTTC	CAISPSSASYEQYF	14	TRBJ2-7	NA	TRBV10-3	few
TGCAGTGCTCCAGGCGGGTGGGACTTGTACACAGATACGCAGTATTTT	CSAPGGWDLYTDTQYF	16	TRBJ2-3	NA	TRBV20-1	NA